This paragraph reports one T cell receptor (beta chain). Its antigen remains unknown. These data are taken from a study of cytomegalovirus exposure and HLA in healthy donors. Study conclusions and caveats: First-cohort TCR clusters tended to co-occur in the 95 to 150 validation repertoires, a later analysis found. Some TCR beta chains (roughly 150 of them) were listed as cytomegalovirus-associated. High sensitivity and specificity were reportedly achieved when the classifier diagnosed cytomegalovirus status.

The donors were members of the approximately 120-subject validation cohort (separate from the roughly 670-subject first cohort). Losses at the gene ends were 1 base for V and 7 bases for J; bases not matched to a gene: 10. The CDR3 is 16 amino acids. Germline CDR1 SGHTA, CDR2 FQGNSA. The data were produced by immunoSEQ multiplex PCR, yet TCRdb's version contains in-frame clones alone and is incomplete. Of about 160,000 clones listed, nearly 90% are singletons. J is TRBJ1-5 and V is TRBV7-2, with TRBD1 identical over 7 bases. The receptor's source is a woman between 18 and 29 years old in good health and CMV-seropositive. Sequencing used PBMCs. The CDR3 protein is CASSLEGGGEGQPQHF. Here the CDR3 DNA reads TGTGCCAGCAGCTTAGAAGGAGGGGGCGAAGGACAGCCCCAGCATTTT.